The source of this TCR beta chain is a study of Ad26.COV2.S vaccination and SARS-CoV-2 variants (dated by TCRdb to about 2021). For the study in its entirety: Donors in the vaccine arm were drawn from COV1001, a multicentre, randomized, double-blind, placebo-controlled phase I-IIa trial testing Ad26.COV2.S in healthy adults. TCRbeta repertoire sequencing was used to assess the specificity and breadth of SARS-CoV-2-reactive T cell receptors after Ad26.COV2.S vaccination. Ad26.COV2.S was given intramuscularly at 5x10^10 or 1x10^11 viral particles, as a single shot or as two shots 56 days apart. Participants in the trial were split at random into five groups of five each, receiving low-dose or high-dose Ad26.COV2.S once or twice, or else placebo on both occasions. Throughout the experiments and outcome assessment, investigators stayed blinded to trial group allocation. The TCR-sequenced set comprised approximately 32 samples: around 20 Ad26.COV2.S vaccine recipients, 5 placebo recipients and 8 SARS-CoV-2 convalescent individuals.

The investigation overall reported the following: The study was not powered to compare responses between vaccine doses or regimens. After vaccination, substantial breadth of spike-specific CD8+ and CD4+ T cell responses was reported. Vaccine and placebo recipients had similar non-spike TCR breadth, a finding consistent with the vaccine containing only spike. It was noted by the authors that total T cell responses may have been underestimated by the TCR breadth and depth analyses. Higher spike-specific TCR breadth was observed in Ad26.COV2.S recipients than in placebo recipients (P = 0.0014).

In the paper's terms, the treatment or condition label means: some 20 received Ad26.COV2.S at low or high dose, single or two shots; five or six received placebo; per-sample allocation not given. For vaccine and placebo recipients, the sequenced repertoires came from samples collected on day 63 after the first injection. In Cohort 1b, about 27 adults aged 18-55 years were enrolled at a single site in Boston, USA, between 29 July and 7 August 2020. Ad26.COV2.S consisted of a replication-incompetent adenovirus type 26 vector by which a prefusion-stabilized SARS-CoV-2 spike protein from the original Wuhan strain was expressed. Points on this clone: Which antigen it targets is not known. Qualities for individual bases were not recorded, and no much larger clone is one base off.

TCRbeta CDR3 regions were sequenced with the immunoSEQ Assay. After extraction, genomic DNA underwent amplification by bias-controlled multiplex PCR, followed by high-throughput sequencing. The original pipeline was this. Collapsing and filtering of sequences were performed to quantify the absolute abundance of each unique TCRbeta CDR3 region. Usable DNA was measured by amplifying reference genes present in all nucleated cells, and TCRbeta template counts were normalized to that usable DNA to estimate T cell fraction. Repertoire TCRs were annotated as SARS-CoV-2-specific by exact matching of V gene, CDR3 amino acid sequence and J gene to a known reactive TCR set. The reference SARS-CoV-2 TCR set was obtained from MIRA and was filtered for enrichment in COVID-19-positive ImmuneCODE repertoires, whereby public or cross-reactive TCRs were removed. Based on the MIRA antigens, annotated TCRs were further analysed at the level of specific ORF or position within ORF. Depth was the summed frequency of annotated unique rearrangements, while breadth was defined as annotated unique rearrangements over total unique productive rearrangements. TCR breadth was compared between groups using two-sided Wilcoxon rank-sum tests. The table comes from immuneACCESS by way of TCRdb, which keeps in-frame sequences with V and J called. Part of the clones is missing from these tables; in studies checked, under half for an unresolved V gene and the rest for unknown reasons. V and J calls and clone size are those listed in that table; D and trimming were worked out from the DNA. For this sample the table gives 300,000 to 500,000 clones, of which roughly nine tenths were detected only once. Together, the top ten hold around 3.4% of the sample.

Unmatched junction bases come to 6, with V trimmed by 4 bases and J by 8 bases. The CDR1 and CDR2 encoded by the germline V gene (reference sequence) are LGHDT and YNNKEL. CDR3 length: 13 amino acids, cysteine to phenylalanine. CDR3 DNA only is kept here, 39 bases in frame from base 1. This clonotype was obtained from a person aged 18-60 years who received the Ad26.COV2.S COVID-19 vaccine or a placebo. The material was peripheral blood, obtained in a trial of Ad26.COV2.S vaccine versus placebo. This sequence uses TRBV3-1 (or the pseudogene TRBV3-2) and TRBJ1-1; a stretch of 8 junction bases matches TRBD1. The nucleotide sequence reads TGTGCCAGCAGCCGGCGACAGGGGAGCGAAGCTTTCTTT. Its protein product is CASSRRQGSEAFF.